One sample yielded the 15 T cell receptor beta chains listed below, sequenced in a study of T-cell reconstitution after alpha-beta-depleted transplantation in children (dated by TCRdb to the mid-2010s). Per the publication, the treatment or condition label means: allogeneic hematopoietic cell transplantation with graft depleted of TCRalphabeta T cells and CD19 B cells. The library came from PCR. Sequencing used an Illumina HiSeq 2500. TCR library preparation used molecular barcoding, with unique molecular identifiers applied to normalize quantification of the TCRbeta repertoire. TCRdb's own reprocessing of the public reads used fastp at Q25 and MiXCR and kept productive beta chains. Each CDR3 protein gets just one entry, which takes the most common genes and DNA from the rows behind it. This sample has hundreds of thousands of distinct CDR3 sequences in its table, and roughly 11% of those were observed once. Jointly, the top ten make up 28% of the sample.

Sequencing was performed on PBMCs, taken before TCRalphabeta/CD19-depleted stem cell transplant. These receptor sequences come from a child in the first two years of life with acute myeloid leukemia, due to receive a stem cell transplant.

The V gene is TRBV29-1, the J gene TRBJ2-2, with TRBD2 matching 7 bases. This CDR3 is built from 16 residues. Per the germline V gene, CDR1 is SQVTM and CDR2 is ANQGSEA. Unmatched junction bases numbered 13, after V lost 7 bases and J lost 2 bases. The CDR3 DNA is TGCAGCGGGGGCCAGGGACTACCACTAAACACCGGGGAGCTGTTTTTT. It codes for CSGGQGLPLNTGELFF.

This clonotype was seen ten or more times. The V call is TRBV5-1, the J call TRBJ1-2, with D perhaps matching TRBD1 (5 bases). Trimming pared 9 bases from V and 10 bases from J, leaving 13 bases between. The germline CDR1 and CDR2 sequences are SGHRS and YFSETQ. The CDR3 contains 10 residues. The CDR3 is CANPTEDYTF. The DNA for the CDR3 is TGCGCCAACCCGACAGAGGACTACACCTTC.

This clonotype has at least ten counts. This chain links TRBV6-2 or TRBV6-3 with TRBJ2-3, with 7 bases fitting TRBD2. The CDR3 has 13 amino acids. CDR1 is MNHEY, CDR2 SVGEGT, per germline. Unmatched junction bases numbered 3, after V lost 2 bases and J lost 7 bases. The CDR3 loop is CASSYRTRNTQYF. CDR3 nucleotide sequence: TGTGCCAGCAGTTACAGGACTAGGAATACGCAGTATTTT.

At least ten counts were recorded for this clonotype. The chain joins TRBV11-3 to TRBJ2-1; D may be TRBD1 (6 bases). The length of the CDR3 is 15 residues. Germline loops: CDR1 SGHNT, CDR2 YENEEA. The V and J ends lost 4 bases and 0 bases respectively, with 10 bases between them. In nucleotides, the CDR3 is TGTGCCAGCAGCTCAGGGGTCAGCTCCTACAATGAGCAGTTCTTC. This codes for CASSSGVSSYNEQFF.

In this sample, this clonotype turned up many times. The gene calls are TRBV7-9 and TRBJ1-1; a possible D gene is TRBD1 (6 bases). The V end was cut by 1 base, the J end by 5 bases, with 17 bases between. The CDR3 length is 16 residues. Germline V gene data show CDR1 as SEHNR and CDR2 as FQNEAQ (reference sequence). This CDR3 is CASSLVKLQGRTEAFF. CDR3 nucleotides: TGTGCCAGCAGCTTAGTCAAACTACAGGGTAGGACTGAAGCTTTCTTT.

This clonotype was seen ten or more times. Mismatch with germline at one junction end may stem from a read error. The rearrangement uses TRBV5-1 and TRBJ2-3, with 9 bases lining up with TRBD2. The CDR3 runs 14 residues. Germline values: CDR1 SGHRS, CDR2 YFSETQ. CDR3 protein: CASSLAGGTDTQYF. The CDR3 DNA is TGTGCCAGCAGCTTAGCGGGAGGCACAGATACGCAGTATTTT.

The table lists this clonotype with many counts. The V and J genes are TRBV10-3 and TRBJ1-3; D not certain. The CDR3 spans 14 residues. CDR1 and CDR2 (germline): ENHRY, SYGVKD. Trimming cost V 2 bases and J 0 bases, with 5 bases left between them. The DNA for the CDR3 is TGTGCCATCAGTGAGGCAGCCTCTGGAAACACCATATATTTT. Its protein is CAISEAASGNTIYF.

This clonotype was detected ten times or more. This chain uses TRBV29-1 with TRBJ2-3; no clear D. The CDR3 covers 14 residues. CDR1 is SQVTM, CDR2 ANQGSEA, per germline. Trimming took 3 bases from V and 4 from J, leaving 14 bases between them. CDR3 sequence (DNA): TGCAGCGTTGATAAGAGTAGGAGTGCAGATACGCAGTATTTT. Its protein product is CSVDKSRSADTQYF.

As to this clonotype: One end of the junction varies from germline; a read error may be responsible. CDR3 residues: CDSSADTGELFF. The CDR3 region has the DNA TGTGACAGCAGTGCAGACACCGGGGAGCTGTTTTTT. The rearrangement joins TRBV2 to TRBJ2-2; D unclear. The CDR3 extends over 12 amino acids. CDR1 and CDR2 (germline): SNHLY, FYNNEI.

This clonotype was observed many times. V usage is TRBV18 and J usage is TRBJ1-4, with D perhaps matching TRBD1 (6 bases). Trimming pared 6 bases from V and 8 bases from J, leaving 25 bases between. The CDR3 consists of 17 residues. CDR1 and CDR2 (germline): KGHSH, LQKENI. The CDR3 region is CASSALPTGLQSEKLFF. The CDR3 DNA reads as TGTGCCAGCTCGGCGTTACCAACAGGGCTTCAGAGCGAAAAACTGTTTTTT. The variable domain in full, with the rest retrieved from reference TRBV18 and TRBJ1-4, is NAGVMQNPRHLVRRRGQEARLRCSPMKGHSHVYWYRQLPEEGLKFMVYLQKENIIDESGMPKERFSAEFPKEGPSILRIQQVVRGDSAAYFCASSALPTGLQSEKLFFGSGTQLSVL.

This clonotype was seen at least ten times. The J gene is TRBJ2-1, the V gene TRBV20-1, with 8 bases aligning to TRBD2. J gave up 10 bases and V 6 bases, and 8 bases lay outside the gene matches. The CDR3 is 12 residues long. The germline V gene encodes CDR1 DFQATT and CDR2 SNEGSKA (reference sequence). For the CDR3, the DNA is TGCAGTGCCGAGGGTTCGGGAGGGGAGCAGTTCTTC. This encodes CSAEGSGGEQFF.

This clonotype was observed many times. This chain links TRBV2 with TRBJ1-2; TRBD1 agrees at 7 bases. The CDR3 runs to 13 residues. The junction had 2 bases not matched to a gene; V was cut back by 5 bases and J by 2 bases. From germline, CDR1 is SNHLY and CDR2 FYNNEI. Written as DNA, the CDR3 is TGTGCCAGCAGTCCAGGGGGAAACTATGGCTACACCTTC. Translation: CASSPGGNYGYTF.

Turning to this clonotype: At one of its ends the junction is not consistent with the germline gene, which may arise from a read error. The chain joins TRBV7-9 to TRBJ2-1; D gene ambiguous. The CDR3 has 14 residues. Germline CDR1 reads SEHNR; CDR2 reads FQNEAQ (reference sequence). Here the CDR3 DNA reads TGTGCCGGCAGCTTCTCGGGTTCCCTTAATGAGCAGTTCTTC. Its translation: CAGSFSGSLNEQFF.

The chain recombines TRBV20-1 with TRBJ2-3; D not resolved. The germline gives CDR1 DFQATT, CDR2 SNEGSKA (reference sequence). V gave up 2 bases and J gave up 3 bases, with 3 bases separating them. This CDR3 is built from 11 residues. The CDR3 spells CSARRTDTQYF. CDR3 nucleotide sequence: TGCAGTGCTAGACGGACAGATACGCAGTATTTT.

This clonotype has ten or more counts. CDR3 bases: TGTGCCACCAAGGGCGGGGGTTACACCGGGGAGCTGTTTTTT. Protein: CATKGGGYTGELFF. This sequence joins TRBV28 and TRBJ2-2, with 7 bases fitting TRBD2. This CDR3 region has 14 residues. V dropped 10 bases and J dropped 3; count of bases not matched to a gene: 8. The germline CDR1 and CDR2 sequences are MDHEN and SYDVKM.